This TCR beta chain was captured in a study of control samples from healthy donors and cancer patients. Germline V lookup: CDR1 SSHAT, CDR2 FNYEAQ (reference sequence). The CDR3 length is 17 residues. The V gene lost 1 base and the J gene lost 1 base, with 16 bases spanning the gap. Only in-frame clones appear in the TCRdb table, and some are missing; sequencing was by immunoSEQ multiplex PCR. In the table there are more than 85,000 clones, 75% to 90% of which are singletons. This receptor was taken from a woman aged 45-65 years in good health. Sequencing used blood. The V gene is TRBV7-7, the J gene TRBJ1-2; D gene unclear. DNA of the CDR3: TGTGCCAGCAGCTTAGTTACCGGGCTAGGGTTTAACTATGGCTACACCTTC. As protein: CASSLVTGLGFNYGYTF.